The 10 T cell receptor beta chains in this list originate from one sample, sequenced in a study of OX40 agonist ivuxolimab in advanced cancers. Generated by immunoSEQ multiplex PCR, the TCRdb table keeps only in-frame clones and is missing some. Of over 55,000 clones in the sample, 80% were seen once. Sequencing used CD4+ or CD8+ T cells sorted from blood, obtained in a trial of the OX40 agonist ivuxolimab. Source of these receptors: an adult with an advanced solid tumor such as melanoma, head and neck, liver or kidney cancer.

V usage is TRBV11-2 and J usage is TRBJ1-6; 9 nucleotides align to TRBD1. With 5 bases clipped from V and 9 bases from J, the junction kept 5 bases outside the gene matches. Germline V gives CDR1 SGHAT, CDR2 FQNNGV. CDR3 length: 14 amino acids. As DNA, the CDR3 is TGTGCCAGCAGCACCGGGACAGGGAGTTCACCCCTCCACTTT. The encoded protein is CASSTGTGSSPLHF.

CDR3 sequence (DNA): TGTGCCAGCAGTGAAGAGCACCGGGACAGAAACACCATATATTTT. This encodes CASSEEHRDRNTIYF. The chain carries TRBV6-1 and TRBJ1-3; TRBD1 is a possible D gene (6 bases). The germline gives CDR1 MNHNS, CDR2 SASEGT. Trimming shortened V by 1 base and J by 5 bases, and 12 bases separated the two germline ends. This CDR3 is 15 amino acids long.

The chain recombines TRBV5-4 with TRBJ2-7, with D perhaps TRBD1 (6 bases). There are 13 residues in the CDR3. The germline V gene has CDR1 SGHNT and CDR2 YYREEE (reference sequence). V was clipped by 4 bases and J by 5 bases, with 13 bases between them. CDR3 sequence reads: CASSPQGKDEQYV. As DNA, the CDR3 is TGTGCCAGCAGCCCACAGGGAAAGGACGAGCAGTACGTC.

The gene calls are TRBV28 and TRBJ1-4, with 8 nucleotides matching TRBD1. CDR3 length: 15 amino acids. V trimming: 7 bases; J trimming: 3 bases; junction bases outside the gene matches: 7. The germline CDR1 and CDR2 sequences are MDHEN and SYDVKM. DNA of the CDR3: TGTGCCAGCACTTCCTCAGGGGGCCCTAATGAAAAACTGTTTTTT. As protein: CASTSSGGPNEKLFF.

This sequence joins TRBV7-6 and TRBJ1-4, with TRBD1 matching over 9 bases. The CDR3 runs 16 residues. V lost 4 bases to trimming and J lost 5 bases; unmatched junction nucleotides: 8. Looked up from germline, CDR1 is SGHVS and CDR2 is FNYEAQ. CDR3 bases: TGTGCCAGCAGCTACAGAGCCGGGACAGGGAATGAAAAACTGTTTTTT. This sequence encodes CASSYRAGTGNEKLFF. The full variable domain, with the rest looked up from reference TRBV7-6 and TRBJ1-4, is GAGVSQSPRYKVTKRGQDVALRCDPISGHVSLYWYRQALGQGPEFLTYFNYEAQQDKSGLPNDRFSAERPEGSISTLTIQRTEQRDSAMYRCASSYRAGTGNEKLFFGSGTQLSVL.

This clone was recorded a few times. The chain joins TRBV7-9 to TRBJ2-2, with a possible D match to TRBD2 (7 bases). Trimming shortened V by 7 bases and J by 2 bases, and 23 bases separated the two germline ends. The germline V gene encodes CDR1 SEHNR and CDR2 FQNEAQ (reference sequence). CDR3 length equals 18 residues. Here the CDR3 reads CASTTPGGGTENTGELFF. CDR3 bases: TGTGCCAGCACCACCCCGGGGGGCGGGACCGAAAACACCGGGGAGCTGTTTTTT. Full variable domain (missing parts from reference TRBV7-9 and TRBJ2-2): DTGVSQNPRHKITKRGQNVTFRCDPISEHNRLYWYRQTLGQGPEFLTYFQNEAQLEKSRLLSDRFSAERPKGSFSTLEIQRTEQGDSAMYLCASTTPGGGTENTGELFFGEGSRLTVL.

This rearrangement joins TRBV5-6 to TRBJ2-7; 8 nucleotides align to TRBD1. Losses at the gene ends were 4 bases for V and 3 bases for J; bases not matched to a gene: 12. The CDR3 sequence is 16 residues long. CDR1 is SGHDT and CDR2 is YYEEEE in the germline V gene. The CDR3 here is CASSVPVDRAGYEQYF. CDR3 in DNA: TGTGCCAGCAGCGTACCAGTGGACAGGGCGGGCTACGAGCAGTACTTC.

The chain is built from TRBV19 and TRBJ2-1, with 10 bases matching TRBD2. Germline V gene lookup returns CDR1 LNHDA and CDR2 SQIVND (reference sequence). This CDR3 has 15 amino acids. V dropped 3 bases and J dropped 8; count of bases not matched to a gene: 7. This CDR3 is CASSILAGGRDEQFF. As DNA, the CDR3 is TGTGCCAGTAGTATTTTAGCGGGAGGTCGCGATGAGCAGTTCTTC.

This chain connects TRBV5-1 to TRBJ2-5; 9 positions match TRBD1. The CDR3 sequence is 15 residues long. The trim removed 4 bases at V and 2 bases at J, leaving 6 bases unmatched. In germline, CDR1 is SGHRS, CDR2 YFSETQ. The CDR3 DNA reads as TGCGCCAGCAGCGGGGGACAGGGAGGGCAAGAGACCCAGTACTTC. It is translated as CASSGGQGGQETQYF.

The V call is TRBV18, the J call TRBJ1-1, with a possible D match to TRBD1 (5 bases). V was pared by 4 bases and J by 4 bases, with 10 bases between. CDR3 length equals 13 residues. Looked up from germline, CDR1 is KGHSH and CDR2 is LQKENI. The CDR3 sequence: CASSRDGSTEAFF. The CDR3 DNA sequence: TGTGCCAGCTCACGGGACGGCTCCACTGAAGCTTTCTTT. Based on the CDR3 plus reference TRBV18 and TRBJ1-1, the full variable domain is NAGVMQNPRHLVRRRGQEARLRCSPMKGHSHVYWYRQLPEEGLKFMVYLQKENIIDESGMPKERFSAEFPKEGPSILRIQQVVRGDSAAYFCASSRDGSTEAFFGQGTRLTVV.